This T cell receptor beta chain was obtained from a study of blood T cell repertoires in COVID-19. At the level of the study: Material from acute and convalescent COVID-19 was sourced from the United States, Italy and Spain.

The authors' processing: Scientists estimated how many nucleated cells there were by amplifying reference gene primers. Produced via immunoSEQ multiplex PCR; TCRdb's table is partial and in-frame only. V and J calls and clone size are copied from that table; D and trimming were computed from the DNA. The table includes 45,000 to 50,000 clones, 80% to 90% detected once. This CDR3 comprises 15 residues. Germline V CDR1 and CDR2: SGHAT, FQNNGV. V shed 1 base, J shed 6 bases, and the junction held 5 bases outside the gene matches. Specimen: peripheral blood. The clonotype comes from a man aged 45 to 65 with acute or convalescent COVID-19. This chain connects TRBV11-2 to TRBJ2-1, with 8 bases lining up with TRBD1. For the CDR3, the DNA is TGTGCCAGCAGCTTAGCGCAACAGGGGGGCAATGAGCAGTTCTTC. It encodes CASSLAQQGGNEQFF.